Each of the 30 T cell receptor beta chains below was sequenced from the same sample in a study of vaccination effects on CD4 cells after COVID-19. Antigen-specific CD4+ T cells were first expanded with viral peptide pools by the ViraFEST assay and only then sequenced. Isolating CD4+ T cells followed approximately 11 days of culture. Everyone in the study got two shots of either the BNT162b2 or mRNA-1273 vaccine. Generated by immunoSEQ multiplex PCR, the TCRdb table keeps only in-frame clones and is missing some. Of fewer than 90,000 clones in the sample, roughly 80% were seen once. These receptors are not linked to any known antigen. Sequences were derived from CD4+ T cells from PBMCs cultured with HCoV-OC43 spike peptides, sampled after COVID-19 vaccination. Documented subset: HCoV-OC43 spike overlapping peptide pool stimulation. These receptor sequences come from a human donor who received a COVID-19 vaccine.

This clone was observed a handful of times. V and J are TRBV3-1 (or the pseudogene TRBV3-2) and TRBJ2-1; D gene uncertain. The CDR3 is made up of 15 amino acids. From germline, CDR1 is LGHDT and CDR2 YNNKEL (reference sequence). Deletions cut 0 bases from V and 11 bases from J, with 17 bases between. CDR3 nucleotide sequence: TGTGCCAGCAGCCAAGACGTAAACAACTACTATAAGCAGTTCTTC. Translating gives CASSQDVNNYYKQFF.

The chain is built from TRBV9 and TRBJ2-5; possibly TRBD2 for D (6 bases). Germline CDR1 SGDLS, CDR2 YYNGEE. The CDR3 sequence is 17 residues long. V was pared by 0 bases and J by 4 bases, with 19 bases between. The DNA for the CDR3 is TGTGCCAGCAGCGTAGAAGGGAGGAGGGCGATTGGAGAGACCCAGTACTTC. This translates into CASSVEGRRAIGETQYF.

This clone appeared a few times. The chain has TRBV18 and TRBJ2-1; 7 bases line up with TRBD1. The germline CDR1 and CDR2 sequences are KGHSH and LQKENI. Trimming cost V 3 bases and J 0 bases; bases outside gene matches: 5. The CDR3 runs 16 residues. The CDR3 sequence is CASSPRQGSSYNEQFF. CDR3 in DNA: TGTGCCAGCTCACCCCGACAGGGAAGCTCCTACAATGAGCAGTTCTTC.

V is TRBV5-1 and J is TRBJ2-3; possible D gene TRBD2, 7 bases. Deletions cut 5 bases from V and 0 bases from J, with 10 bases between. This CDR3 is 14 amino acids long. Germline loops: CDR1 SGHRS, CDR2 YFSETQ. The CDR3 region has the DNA TGCGCCAGCAGAGGGGGGGTAAGCACAGATACGCAGTATTTT. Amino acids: CASRGGVSTDTQYF.

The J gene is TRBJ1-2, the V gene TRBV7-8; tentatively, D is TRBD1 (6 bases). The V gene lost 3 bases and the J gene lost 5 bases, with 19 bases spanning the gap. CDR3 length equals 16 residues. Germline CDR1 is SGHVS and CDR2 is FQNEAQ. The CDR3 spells CASSFGTHSIIYGYTF. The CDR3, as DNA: TGTGCCAGCAGCTTTGGGACACATTCTATAATATATGGCTACACCTTC.

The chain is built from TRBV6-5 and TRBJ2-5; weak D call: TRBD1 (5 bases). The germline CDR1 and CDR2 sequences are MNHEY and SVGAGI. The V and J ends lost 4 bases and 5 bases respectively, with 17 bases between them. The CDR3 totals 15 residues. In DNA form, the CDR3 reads TGTGCCAGCAGTTTCGCAGGGCTCCTGTCGGAGACCCAGTACTTC. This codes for CASSFAGLLSETQYF.

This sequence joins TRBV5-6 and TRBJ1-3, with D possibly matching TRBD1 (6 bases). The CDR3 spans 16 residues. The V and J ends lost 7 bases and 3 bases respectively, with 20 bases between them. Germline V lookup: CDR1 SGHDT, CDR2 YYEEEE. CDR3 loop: CASGPWGAWRGNTIYF. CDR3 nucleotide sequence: TGTGCCAGCGGTCCCTGGGGGGCTTGGCGTGGAAACACCATATATTTT.

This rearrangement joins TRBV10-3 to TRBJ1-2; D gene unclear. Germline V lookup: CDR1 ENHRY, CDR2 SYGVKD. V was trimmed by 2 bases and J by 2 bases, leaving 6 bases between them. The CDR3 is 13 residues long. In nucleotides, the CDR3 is TGTGCCATCAGTGAGATTGAGAACTATGGCTACACCTTC. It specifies CAISEIENYGYTF.

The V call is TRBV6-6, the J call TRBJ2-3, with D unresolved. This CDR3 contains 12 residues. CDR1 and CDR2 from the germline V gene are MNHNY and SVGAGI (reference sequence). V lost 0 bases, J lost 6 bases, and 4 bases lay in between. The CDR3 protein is CASSYSPDTQYF. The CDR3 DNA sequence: TGTGCCAGCAGTTACTCTCCGGATACGCAGTATTTT.

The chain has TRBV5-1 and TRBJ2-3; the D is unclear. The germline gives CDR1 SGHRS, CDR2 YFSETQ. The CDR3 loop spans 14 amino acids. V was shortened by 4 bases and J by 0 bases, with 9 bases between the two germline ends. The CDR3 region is CASSMNPSTDTQYF. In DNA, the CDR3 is TGCGCCAGCAGCATGAACCCTAGCACAGATACGCAGTATTTT.

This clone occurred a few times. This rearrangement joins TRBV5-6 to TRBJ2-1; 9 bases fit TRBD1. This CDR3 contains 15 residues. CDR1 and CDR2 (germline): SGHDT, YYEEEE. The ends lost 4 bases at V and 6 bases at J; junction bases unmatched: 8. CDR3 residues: CASSRGQGFSNEQFF. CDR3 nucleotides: TGTGCCAGCAGCCGAGGACAGGGGTTTAGCAATGAGCAGTTCTTC. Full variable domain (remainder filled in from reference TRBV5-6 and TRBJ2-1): DAGVTQSPTHLIKTRGQQVTLRCSPKSGHDTVSWYQQALGQGPQFIFQYYEEEERQRGNFPDRFSGHQFPNYSSELNVNALLLGDSALYLCASSRGQGFSNEQFFGPGTRLTVL.

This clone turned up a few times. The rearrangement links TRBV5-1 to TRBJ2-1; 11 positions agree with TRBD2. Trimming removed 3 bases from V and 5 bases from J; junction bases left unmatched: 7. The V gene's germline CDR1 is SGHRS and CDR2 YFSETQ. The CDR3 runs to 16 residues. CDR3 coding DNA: TGCGCCAGCAGCTGGCCCCTAGCGGGGGGCGACAATGAGCAGTTCTTC. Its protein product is CASSWPLAGGDNEQFF.

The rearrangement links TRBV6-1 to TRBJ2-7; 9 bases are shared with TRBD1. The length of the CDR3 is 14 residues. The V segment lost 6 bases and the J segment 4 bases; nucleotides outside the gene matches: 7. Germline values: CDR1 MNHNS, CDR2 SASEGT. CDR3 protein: CASSPGQGAYEQYV. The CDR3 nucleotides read TGTGCCAGCAGCCCGGGACAGGGCGCTTACGAGCAGTACGTC.

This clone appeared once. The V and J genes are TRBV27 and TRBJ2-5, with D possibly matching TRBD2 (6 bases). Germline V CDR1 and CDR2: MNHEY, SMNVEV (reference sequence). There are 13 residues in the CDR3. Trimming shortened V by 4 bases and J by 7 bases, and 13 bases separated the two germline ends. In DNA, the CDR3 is TGTGCCAGCAGTTCCGGGGACTTCGGGACCCAGTACTTC. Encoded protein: CASSSGDFGTQYF.

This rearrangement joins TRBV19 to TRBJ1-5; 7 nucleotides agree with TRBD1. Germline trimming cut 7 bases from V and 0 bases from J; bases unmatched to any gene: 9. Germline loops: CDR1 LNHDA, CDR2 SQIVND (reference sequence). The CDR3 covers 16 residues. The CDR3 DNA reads TGTGCCAGTACCGGACAGGAGGGTATTAGCAATCAGCCCCAGCATTTT. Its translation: CASTGQEGISNQPQHF.

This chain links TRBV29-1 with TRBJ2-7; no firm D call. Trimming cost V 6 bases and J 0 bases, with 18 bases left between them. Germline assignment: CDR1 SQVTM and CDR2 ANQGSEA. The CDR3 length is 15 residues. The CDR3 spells CSVKVGLGSSYEQYV. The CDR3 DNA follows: TGCAGCGTGAAAGTAGGGCTGGGAAGCTCCTACGAGCAGTACGTC.

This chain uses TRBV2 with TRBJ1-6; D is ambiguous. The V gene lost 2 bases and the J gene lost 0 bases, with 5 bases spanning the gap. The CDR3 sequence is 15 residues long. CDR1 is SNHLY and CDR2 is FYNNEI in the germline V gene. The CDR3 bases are TGTGCCAGCAGTGAAAGGAGCTCCTATAATTCACCCCTCCACTTT. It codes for CASSERSSYNSPLHF.

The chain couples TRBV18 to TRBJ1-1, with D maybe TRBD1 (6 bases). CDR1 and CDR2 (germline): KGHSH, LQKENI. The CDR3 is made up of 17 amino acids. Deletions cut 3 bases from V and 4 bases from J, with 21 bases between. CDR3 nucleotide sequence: TGTGCCAGCTCACCCAATGCCAGGGGAGATTTGAGCACTGAAGCTTTCTTT. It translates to CASSPNARGDLSTEAFF.

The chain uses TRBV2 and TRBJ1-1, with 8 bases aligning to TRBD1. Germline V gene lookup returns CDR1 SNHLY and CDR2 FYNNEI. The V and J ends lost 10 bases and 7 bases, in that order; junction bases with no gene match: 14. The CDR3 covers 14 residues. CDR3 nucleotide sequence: TGTGCCACCACTCCGGACAGGGTTAACGATGAAGCTTTCTTT. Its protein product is CATTPDRVNDEAFF.

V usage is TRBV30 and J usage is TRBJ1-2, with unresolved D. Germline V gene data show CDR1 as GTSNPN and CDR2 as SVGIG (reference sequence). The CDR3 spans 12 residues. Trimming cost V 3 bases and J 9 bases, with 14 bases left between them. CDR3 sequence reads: CAWSLLRQRYTF. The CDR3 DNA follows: TGTGCCTGGAGCCTTCTCCGTCAGCGCTACACCTTC.

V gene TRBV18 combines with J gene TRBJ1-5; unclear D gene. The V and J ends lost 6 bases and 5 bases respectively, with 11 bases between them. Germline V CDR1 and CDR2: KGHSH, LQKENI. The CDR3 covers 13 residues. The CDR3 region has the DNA TGTGCCAGCTCTCAAGACAACTATCAGCCCCAGCATTTT. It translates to CASSQDNYQPQHF. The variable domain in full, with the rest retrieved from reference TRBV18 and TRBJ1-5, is NAGVMQNPRHLVRRRGQEARLRCSPMKGHSHVYWYRQLPEEGLKFMVYLQKENIIDESGMPKERFSAEFPKEGPSILRIQQVVRGDSAAYFCASSQDNYQPQHFGDGTRLSIL.

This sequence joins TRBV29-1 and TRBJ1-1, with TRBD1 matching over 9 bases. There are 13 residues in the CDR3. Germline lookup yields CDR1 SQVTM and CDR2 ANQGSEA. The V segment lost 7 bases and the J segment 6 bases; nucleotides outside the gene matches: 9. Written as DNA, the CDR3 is TGCAGCGGGAAGGGACAGGGAGCGCCTGAAGCTTTCTTT. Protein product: CSGKGQGAPEAFF.

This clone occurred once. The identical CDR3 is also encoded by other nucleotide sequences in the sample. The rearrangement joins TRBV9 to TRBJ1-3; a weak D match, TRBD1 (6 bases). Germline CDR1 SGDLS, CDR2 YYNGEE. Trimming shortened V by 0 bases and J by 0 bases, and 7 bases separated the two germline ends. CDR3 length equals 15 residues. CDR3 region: CASSVEGGSGNTIYF. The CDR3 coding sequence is TGTGCCAGCAGCGTAGAAGGGGGCTCTGGAAACACCATATATTTT.

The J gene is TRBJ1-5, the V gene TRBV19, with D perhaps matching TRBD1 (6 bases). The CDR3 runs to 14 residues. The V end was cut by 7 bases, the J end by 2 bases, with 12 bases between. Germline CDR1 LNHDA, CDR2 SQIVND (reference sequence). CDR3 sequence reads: CASKNRVGNQPQHF. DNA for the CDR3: TGTGCCAGTAAAAACAGGGTGGGCAATCAGCCCCAGCATTTT.

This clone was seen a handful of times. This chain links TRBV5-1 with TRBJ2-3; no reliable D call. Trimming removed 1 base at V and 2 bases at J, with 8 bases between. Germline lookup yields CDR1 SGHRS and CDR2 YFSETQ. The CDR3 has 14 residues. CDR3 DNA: TGCGCCAGCAGCTTGAATGCCGCCACAGATACGCAGTATTTT. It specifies CASSLNAATDTQYF.

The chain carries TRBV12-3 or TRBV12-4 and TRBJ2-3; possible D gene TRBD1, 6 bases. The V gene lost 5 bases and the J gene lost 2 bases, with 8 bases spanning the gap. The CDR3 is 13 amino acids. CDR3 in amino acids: CASSGGLTDTQYF. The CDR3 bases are TGTGCCAGCAGTGGGGGCCTCACAGATACGCAGTATTTT.

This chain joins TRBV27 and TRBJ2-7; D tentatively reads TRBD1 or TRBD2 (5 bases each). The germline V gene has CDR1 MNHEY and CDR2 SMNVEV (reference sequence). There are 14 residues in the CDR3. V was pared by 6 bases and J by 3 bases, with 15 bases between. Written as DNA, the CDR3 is TGTGCCAGCAGGAGAAACGAGGGGAACTACGAGCAGTACGTC. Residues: CASRRNEGNYEQYV.

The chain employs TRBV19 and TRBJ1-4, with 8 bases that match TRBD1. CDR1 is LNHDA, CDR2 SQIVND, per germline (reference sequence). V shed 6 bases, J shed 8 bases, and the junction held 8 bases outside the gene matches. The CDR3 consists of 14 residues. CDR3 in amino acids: CASRTQGGYEKLFF. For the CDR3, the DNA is TGTGCCAGTAGGACACAGGGGGGATACGAAAAACTGTTTTTT.

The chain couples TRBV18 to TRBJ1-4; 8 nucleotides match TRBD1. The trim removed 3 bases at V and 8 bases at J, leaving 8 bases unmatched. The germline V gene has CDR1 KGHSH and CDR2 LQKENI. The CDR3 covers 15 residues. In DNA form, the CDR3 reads TGTGCCAGCTCACCTACCCGGGACAGGAGCGAAAAACTGTTTTTT. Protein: CASSPTRDRSEKLFF.

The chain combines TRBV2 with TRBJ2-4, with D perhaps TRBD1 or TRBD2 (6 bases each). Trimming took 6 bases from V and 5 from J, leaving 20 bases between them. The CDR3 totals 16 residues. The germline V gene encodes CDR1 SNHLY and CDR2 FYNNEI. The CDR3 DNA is TGTGCCAGCAGGCGTCGGGCAGGGGAGGTCGAAAACATTCAGTACTTC. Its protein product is CASRRRAGEVENIQYF.